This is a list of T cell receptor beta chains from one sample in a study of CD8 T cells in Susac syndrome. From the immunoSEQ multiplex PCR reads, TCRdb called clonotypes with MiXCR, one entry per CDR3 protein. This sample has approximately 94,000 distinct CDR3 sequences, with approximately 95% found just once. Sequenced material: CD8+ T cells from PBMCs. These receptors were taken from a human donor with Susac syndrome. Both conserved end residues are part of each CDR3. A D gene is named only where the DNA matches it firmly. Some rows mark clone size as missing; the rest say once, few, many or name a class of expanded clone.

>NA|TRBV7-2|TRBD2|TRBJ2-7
CASSSGLAGYEQYF
TGTGCCAGCAGCTCCGGACTAGCGGGTTACGAGCAGTACTTC
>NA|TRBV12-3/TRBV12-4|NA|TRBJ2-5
CASSPGEETQYF
TGTGCCAGCAGTCCAGGGGAAGAGACCCAGTACTTC
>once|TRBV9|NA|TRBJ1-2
CASSARTANYGYTF
TGTGCCAGCAGCGCGCGGACAGCTAACTATGGCTACACCTTC
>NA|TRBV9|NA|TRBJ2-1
CASSPSSRGNSYNEQFF
TGTGCCAGCAGCCCCTCCTCCCGGGGCAACTCCTACAATGAGCAGTTCTTC
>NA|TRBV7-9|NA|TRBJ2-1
CASSKDWLSSYNEQFF
TGTGCCAGCAGCAAGGACTGGCTAAGCTCCTACAATGAGCAGTTCTTC
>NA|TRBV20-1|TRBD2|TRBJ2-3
CSARTSGGTDTQYF
TGCAGTGCAAGGACTAGCGGGGGCACAGATACGCAGTATTTT
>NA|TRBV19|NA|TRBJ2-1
CASSIGESYNEQFF
TGTGCCAGTAGTATAGGGGAGTCCTACAATGAGCAGTTCTTC
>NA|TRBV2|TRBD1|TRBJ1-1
CASRRTGATEAFF
TGTGCCAGCAGACGAACAGGGGCCACTGAAGCTTTCTTT
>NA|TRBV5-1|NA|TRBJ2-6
CASSQTVAGANVLTF
TGCGCCAGCAGCCAGACTGTTGCTGGGGCCAACGTCCTGACTTTC
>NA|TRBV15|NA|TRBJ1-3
CATSRVLSGNTIYF
TGTGCCACCAGCAGAGTCCTCTCTGGAAACACCATATATTTT
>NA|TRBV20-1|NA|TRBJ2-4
CSAFPNTGEQNIQYF
TGCAGTGCTTTTCCCAACACGGGGGAGCAAAACATTCAGTACTTC
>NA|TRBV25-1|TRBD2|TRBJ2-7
CASTLNGRTYEQYF
TGTGCCAGCACCTTGAACGGGAGGACCTACGAGCAGTACTTC
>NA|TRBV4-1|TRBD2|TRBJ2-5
CASRPGLAGIETQYF
TGCGCCAGCAGACCCGGACTAGCGGGGATAGAGACCCAGTACTTC
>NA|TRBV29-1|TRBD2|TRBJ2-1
CSAWGGAYNEQFF
TGCAGCGCCTGGGGGGGGGCCTACAATGAGCAGTTCTTC
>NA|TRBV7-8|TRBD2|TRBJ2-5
CASSQTSGVLETQYF
TGTGCCAGCAGCCAGACTAGCGGGGTCTTAGAGACCCAGTACTTC
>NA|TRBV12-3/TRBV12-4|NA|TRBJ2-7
CASSFGQGGSYEQYF
TGTGCCAGCAGTTTTGGGCAGGGTGGCTCCTACGAGCAGTACTTC
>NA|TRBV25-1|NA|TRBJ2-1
CASSEWSNEQFF
TGTGCCAGCAGTGAATGGTCTAATGAGCAGTTCTTC
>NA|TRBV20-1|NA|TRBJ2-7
CSASGAGGTAYEQYF
TGCAGTGCTAGCGGGGCGGGCGGGACAGCATACGAGCAGTACTTC
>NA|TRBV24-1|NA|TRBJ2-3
CATSDFARGNADTQYF
TGTGCCACCAGTGATTTTGCGAGGGGTAACGCAGATACGCAGTATTTT
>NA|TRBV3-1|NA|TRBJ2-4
CASSQGGTLFAKNIQYF
TGTGCCAGCAGCCAAGGAGGGACCCTCTTTGCCAAAAACATTCAGTACTTC
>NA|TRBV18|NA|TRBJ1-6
CASSGDNSPLHF
TGTGCCAGCTCCGGTGATAATTCACCCCTCCACTTT
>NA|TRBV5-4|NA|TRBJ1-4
CASSPNGGTTNEKLFF
TGTGCCAGCAGCCCGAATGGGGGAACCACTAATGAAAAACTGTTTTTT
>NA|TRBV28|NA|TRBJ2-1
CASTLTLGGREQFF
TGTGCCAGCACCCTAACGCTCGGGGGTCGTGAGCAGTTCTTC
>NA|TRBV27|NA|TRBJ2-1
CASSLSGTVNEQFF
TGTGCCAGCAGTTTATCTGGGACCGTCAATGAGCAGTTCTTC
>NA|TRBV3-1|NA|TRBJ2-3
CASENQTSDSRTDTQYF
TGTGCCAGCGAGAACCAAACCTCTGACAGCAGAACAGATACGCAGTATTTT
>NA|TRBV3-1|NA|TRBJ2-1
CASSQTSYEQFF
TGTGCCAGCAGCCAAACTAGTTATGAGCAGTTCTTC
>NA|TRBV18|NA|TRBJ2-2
CASSPLGSSSQPTGELFF
TGTGCCAGCTCACCCCTCGGCTCTAGCTCCCAACCCACCGGGGAGCTGTTTTTT
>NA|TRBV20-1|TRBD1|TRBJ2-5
CSAKRGLETQYF
TGCAGTGCTAAGAGGGGGCTAGAGACCCAGTACTTC
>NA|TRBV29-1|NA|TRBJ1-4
CSVLVSSNEKLFF
TGCAGCGTCCTCGTTTCGTCCAATGAAAAACTGTTTTTT
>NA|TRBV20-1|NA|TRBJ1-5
CSAADGSNQPQHF
TGCAGTGCCGCGGACGGAAGCAATCAGCCCCAGCATTTT
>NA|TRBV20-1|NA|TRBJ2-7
CSARLISSYEQYF
TGCAGTGCTAGACTGATTAGCTCCTACGAGCAGTACTTC
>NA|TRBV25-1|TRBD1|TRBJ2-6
CASSDGQGASGANVLTF
TGTGCCAGCAGTGACGGACAGGGGGCATCTGGGGCCAACGTCCTGACTTTC
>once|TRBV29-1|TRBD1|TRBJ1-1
CSVETGDTEAFF
TGCAGCGTCGAAACAGGGGACACTGAAGCTTTCTTT
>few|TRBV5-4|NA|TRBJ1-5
CASSVDSPWGNQPQHF
TGTGCCAGCAGCGTGGACAGCCCTTGGGGCAATCAGCCCCAGCATTTT
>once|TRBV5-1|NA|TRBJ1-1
CASSFTENTEAFF
TGCGCCAGCAGCTTTACCGAGAACACTGAAGCTTTCTTT
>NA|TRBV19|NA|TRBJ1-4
CAGRGAEDEKLFF
TGTGCCGGACGCGGGGCCGAGGATGAAAAACTGTTTTTT
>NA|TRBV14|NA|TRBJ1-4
CASSQEAGMREKLFF
TGTGCCAGCAGCCAAGAGGCGGGGATGCGGGAAAAACTGTTTTTT
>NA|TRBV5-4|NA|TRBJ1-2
CASSFGSGYTF
TGTGCCAGCAGCTTTGGCAGTGGCTACACCTTC
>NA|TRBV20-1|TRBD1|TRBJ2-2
CSATGTGNTGELFF
TGCAGTGCTACCGGGACAGGCAACACCGGGGAGCTGTTTTTT
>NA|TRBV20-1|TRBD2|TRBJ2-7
CSARDPSGGDYEQYF
TGCAGTGCTAGAGATCCCAGCGGGGGGGACTACGAGCAGTACTTC
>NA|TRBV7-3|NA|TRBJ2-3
CASSATGLPSTDTQYF
TGTGCCAGCAGCGCCACAGGGTTACCTAGCACAGATACGCAGTATTTT
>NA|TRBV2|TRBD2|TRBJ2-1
CASSELAGSDEQFF
TGTGCCAGCAGTGAATTAGCGGGGTCAGATGAGCAGTTCTTC
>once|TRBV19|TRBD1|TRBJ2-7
CASKEGQAYEQYF
TGTGCCAGTAAGGAGGGACAGGCCTACGAGCAGTACTTC
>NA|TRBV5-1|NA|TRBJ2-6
CASRDGTQGFSSGANVLTF
TGCGCCAGCAGGGATGGTACACAGGGCTTCTCCTCTGGGGCCAACGTCCTGACTTTC
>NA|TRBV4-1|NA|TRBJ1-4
CASSLRQGEKLFF
TGCGCCAGCAGCCTCCGACAAGGCGAAAAACTGTTTTTT
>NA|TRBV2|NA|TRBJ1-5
CASEGSNQPQHF
TGTGCCAGCGAAGGGAGCAATCAGCCCCAGCATTTT
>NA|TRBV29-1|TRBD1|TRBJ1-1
CSVESFRGRHTEAFF
TGCAGCGTTGAATCCTTTAGGGGGCGGCACACTGAAGCTTTCTTT
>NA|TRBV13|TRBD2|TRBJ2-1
CASSLNLRGGSYNEQFF
TGTGCCAGCAGCCTAAACCTTCGGGGGGGGTCCTACAATGAGCAGTTCTTC
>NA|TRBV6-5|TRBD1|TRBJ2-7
CASSLPDRATYEQYF
TGTGCCAGCAGTCTCCCCGACAGGGCTACCTACGAGCAGTACTTC